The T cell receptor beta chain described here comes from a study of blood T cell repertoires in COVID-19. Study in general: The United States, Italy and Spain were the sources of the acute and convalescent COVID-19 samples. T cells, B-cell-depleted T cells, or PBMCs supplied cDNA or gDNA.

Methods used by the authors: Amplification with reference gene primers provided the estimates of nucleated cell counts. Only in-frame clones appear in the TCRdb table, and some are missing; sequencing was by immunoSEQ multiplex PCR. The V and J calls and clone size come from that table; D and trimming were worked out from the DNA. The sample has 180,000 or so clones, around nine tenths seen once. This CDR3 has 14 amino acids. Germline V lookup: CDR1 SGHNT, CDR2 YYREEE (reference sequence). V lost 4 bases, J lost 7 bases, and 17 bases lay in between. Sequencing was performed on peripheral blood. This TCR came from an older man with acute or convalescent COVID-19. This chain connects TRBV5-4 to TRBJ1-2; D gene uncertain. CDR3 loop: CASSDAREGRGYTF. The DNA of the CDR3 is TGTGCCAGCAGCGACGCCCGGGAAGGACGTGGCTACACCTTC.